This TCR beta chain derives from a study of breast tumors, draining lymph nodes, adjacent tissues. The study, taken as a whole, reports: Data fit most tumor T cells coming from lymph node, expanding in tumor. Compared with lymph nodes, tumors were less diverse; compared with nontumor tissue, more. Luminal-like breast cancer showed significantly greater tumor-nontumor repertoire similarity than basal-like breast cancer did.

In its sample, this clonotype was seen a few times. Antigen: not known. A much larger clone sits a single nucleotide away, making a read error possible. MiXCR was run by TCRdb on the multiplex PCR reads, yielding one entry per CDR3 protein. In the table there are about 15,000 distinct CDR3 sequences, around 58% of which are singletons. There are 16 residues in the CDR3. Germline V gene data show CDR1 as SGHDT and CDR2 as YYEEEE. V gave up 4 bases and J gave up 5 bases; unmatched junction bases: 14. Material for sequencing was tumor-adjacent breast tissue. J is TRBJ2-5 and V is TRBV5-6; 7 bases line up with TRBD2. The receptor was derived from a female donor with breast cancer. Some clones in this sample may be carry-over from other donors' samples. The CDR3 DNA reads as TGTGCCAGCAGCCATACGACTACCGGGAGGACGGAGACCCAGTACTTC. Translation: CASSHTTTGRTETQYF.